This TCR beta chain was captured by sequencing in a study of T cell repertoires in cytomegalovirus infection. Regarding the study as a whole: Carriers of CMV and the relevant HLA type were discriminated by public TCR beta frequency. HLA-C-restricted CMV clonotypes gave the most frequent clonotype in two of eight donors.

Germline values: CDR1 SGHTA, CDR2 FQGTGA. V dropped 5 bases and J dropped 15; count of bases not matched to a gene: 9. This CDR3 is built from 12 residues. This clonotype was detected ten times or more. Its antigen is not known. TCRdb fed the reads into MiXCR, producing one record per CDR3 protein. The sample has some 300,000 distinct CDR3 sequences, around 10% seen once. The receptor was isolated from a human donor in good health (CMV status not recorded). Some clones in this sample may be carry-over from other donors' samples. The chain joins TRBV7-3 to TRBJ2-1, with TRBD1 matching 8 bases. Sequenced: PBMCs. In DNA, the CDR3 is TGTGCCAGCAGCCCGGGACAGGAGATTTGGTTCTTC. It codes for CASSPGQEIWFF.